This T cell receptor beta chain was sequenced during a study of shared clonotypes between healthy human individuals. Broader study findings: For naive CD4 cells, approximately 4.8% of clonotypes were shared across a handful of donors.

TCRdb's copy holds only in-frame clones and misses some; the assay was immunoSEQ multiplex PCR. The sample carries some 1 million clones, about 74% recorded once. This clone was counted at least ten times. The antigen remains unidentified. This CDR3 is also generated by other DNA sequences in the sample. Trimming cost V 5 bases and J 5 bases, with 13 bases left between them. CDR1 is SEHNR, CDR2 FQNEAQ, per germline (reference sequence). The CDR3 loop spans 13 amino acids. The CD4+ fraction was divided into a CD45RA+ naive subset and a CD45RA-negative memory subset. The chain joins TRBV7-9 to TRBJ2-7; D possibly uses TRBD1 or TRBD2 (5 bases each). Sequencing input: memory CD4+ T cells sorted from blood. As to subset: CD45RA-negative fraction. The receptor comes from a man aged 18 to 30 in good health. The CDR3 nucleotides read TGTGCCAGCAGCCCCCGGGGACCGGACGAGCAGTACTTC. It translates to CASSPRGPDEQYF.